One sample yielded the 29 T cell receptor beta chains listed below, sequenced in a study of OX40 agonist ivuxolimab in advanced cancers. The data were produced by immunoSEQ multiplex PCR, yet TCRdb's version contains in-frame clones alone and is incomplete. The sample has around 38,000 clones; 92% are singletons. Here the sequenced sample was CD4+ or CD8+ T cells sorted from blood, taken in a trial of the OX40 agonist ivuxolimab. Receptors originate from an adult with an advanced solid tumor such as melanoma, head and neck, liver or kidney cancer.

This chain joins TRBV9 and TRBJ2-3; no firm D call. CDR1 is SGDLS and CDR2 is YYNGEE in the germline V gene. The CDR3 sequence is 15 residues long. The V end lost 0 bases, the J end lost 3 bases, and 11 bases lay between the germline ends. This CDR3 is CASSVAGGVTDTQYF. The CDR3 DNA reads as TGTGCCAGCAGCGTAGCAGGTGGGGTGACAGATACGCAGTATTTT.

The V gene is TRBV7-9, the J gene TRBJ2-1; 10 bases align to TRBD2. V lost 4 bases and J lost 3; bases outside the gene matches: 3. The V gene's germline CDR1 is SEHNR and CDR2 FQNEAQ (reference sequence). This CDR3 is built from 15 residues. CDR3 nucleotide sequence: TGTGCCAGCAGCTCGTCTAGCGGGAGCTACAATGAGCAGTTCTTC. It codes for CASSSSSGSYNEQFF.

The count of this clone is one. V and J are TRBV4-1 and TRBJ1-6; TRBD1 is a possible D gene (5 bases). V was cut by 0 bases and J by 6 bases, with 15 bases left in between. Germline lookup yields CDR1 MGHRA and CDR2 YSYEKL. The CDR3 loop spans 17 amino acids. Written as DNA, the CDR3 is TGCGCCAGCAGCCAAGACCCCTTGACAGACTCTAATTCACCCCTCCACTTT. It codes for CASSQDPLTDSNSPLHF.

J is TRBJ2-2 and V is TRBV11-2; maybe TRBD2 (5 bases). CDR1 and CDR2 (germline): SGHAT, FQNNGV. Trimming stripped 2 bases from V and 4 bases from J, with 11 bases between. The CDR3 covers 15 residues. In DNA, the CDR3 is TGTGCCAGCAGCTTACTAGAGCGGTCCACCGGGGAGCTGTTTTTT. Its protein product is CASSLLERSTGELFF.

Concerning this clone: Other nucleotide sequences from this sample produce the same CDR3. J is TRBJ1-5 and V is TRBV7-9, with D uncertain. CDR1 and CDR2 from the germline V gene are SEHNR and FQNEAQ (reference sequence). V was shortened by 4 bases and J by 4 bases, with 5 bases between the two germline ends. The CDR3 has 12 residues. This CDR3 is CASSSPNQPQHF. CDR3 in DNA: TGTGCCAGCAGCTCCCCAAATCAGCCCCAGCATTTT. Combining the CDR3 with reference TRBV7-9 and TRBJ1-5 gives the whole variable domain DTGVSQNPRHKITKRGQNVTFRCDPISEHNRLYWYRQTLGQGPEFLTYFQNEAQLEKSRLLSDRFSAERPKGSFSTLEIQRTEQGDSAMYLCASSSPNQPQHFGDGTRLSIL.

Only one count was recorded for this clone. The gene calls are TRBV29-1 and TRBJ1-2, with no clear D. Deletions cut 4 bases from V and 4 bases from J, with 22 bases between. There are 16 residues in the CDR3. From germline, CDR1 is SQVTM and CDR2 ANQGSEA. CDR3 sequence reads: CSVGLMVNGPIYGYTF. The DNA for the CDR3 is TGCAGCGTTGGTTTGATGGTGAACGGTCCGATCTATGGCTACACCTTC.

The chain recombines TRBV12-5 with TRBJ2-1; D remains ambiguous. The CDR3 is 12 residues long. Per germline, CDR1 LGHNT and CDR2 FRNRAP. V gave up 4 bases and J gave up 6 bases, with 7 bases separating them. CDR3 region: CASGWSSNEQFF. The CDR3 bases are TGTGCTAGTGGTTGGTCTAGCAATGAGCAGTTCTTC.

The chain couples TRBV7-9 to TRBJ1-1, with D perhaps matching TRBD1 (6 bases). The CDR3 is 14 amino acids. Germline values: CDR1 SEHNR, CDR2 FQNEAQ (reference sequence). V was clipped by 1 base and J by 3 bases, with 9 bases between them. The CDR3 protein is CASSLVEGDTEAFF. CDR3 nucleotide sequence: TGTGCCAGCAGCTTAGTGGAGGGGGACACTGAAGCTTTCTTT.

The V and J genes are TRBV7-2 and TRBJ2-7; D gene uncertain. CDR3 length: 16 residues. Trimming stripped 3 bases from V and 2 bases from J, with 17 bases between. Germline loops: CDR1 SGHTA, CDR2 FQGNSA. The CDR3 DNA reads TGTGCCAGCAGCTTCGGTGCAGGACCTGGAACCTACGAGCAGTACGTC. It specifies CASSFGAGPGTYEQYV.

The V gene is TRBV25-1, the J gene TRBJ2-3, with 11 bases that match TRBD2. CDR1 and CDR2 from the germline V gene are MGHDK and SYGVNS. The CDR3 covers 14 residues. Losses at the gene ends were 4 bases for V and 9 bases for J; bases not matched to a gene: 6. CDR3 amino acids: CASSVLAGEGTQYF. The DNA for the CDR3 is TGTGCCAGCAGTGTACTAGCGGGGGAGGGGACGCAGTATTTT.

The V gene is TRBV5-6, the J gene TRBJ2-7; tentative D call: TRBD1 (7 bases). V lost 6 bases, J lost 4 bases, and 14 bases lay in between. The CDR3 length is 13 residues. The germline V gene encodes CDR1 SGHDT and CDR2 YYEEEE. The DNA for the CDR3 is TGTGCCAGCAAGGCGGCGGGACAGTACGAGCAGTACTTC. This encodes CASKAAGQYEQYF. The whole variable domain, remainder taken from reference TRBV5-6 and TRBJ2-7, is DAGVTQSPTHLIKTRGQQVTLRCSPKSGHDTVSWYQQALGQGPQFIFQYYEEEERQRGNFPDRFSGHQFPNYSSELNVNALLLGDSALYLCASKAAGQYEQYFGPGTRLTVT.

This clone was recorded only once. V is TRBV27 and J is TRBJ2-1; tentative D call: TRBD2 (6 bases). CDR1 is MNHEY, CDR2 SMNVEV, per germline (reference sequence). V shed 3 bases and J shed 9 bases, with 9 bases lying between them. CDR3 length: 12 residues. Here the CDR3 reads CASSFLASEQFF. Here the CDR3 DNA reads TGTGCCAGCAGTTTTCTAGCGTCTGAGCAGTTCTTC.

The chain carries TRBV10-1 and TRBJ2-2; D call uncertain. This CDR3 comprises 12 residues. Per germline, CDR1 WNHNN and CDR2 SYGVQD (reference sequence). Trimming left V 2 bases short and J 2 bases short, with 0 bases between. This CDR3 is CASSENTGELFF. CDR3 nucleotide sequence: TGCGCCAGCAGTGAGAACACCGGGGAGCTGTTTTTT.

The CDR3: CAWSVGGTDTQYF. In DNA form, the CDR3 reads TGTGCCTGGAGTGTGGGAGGCACAGATACGCAGTATTTT. The rearrangement joins TRBV30 to TRBJ2-3; D may be TRBD2 (5 bases). V was clipped by 0 bases and J by 1 base, with 5 bases between them. There are 13 residues in the CDR3. CDR1 and CDR2 (germline): GTSNPN, SVGIG (reference sequence).

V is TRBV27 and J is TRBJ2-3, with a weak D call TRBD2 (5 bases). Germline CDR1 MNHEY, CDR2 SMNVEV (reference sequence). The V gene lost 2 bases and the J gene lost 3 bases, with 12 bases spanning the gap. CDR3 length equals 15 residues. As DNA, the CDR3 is TGTGCCAGCAGTTTACCGGCAGGAGGTACAGATACGCAGTATTTT. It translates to CASSLPAGGTDTQYF.

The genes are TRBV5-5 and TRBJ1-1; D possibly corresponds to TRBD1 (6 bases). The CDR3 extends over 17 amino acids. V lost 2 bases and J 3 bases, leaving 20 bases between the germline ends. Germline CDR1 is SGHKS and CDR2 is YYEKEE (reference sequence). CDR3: CASSFRTAFNGDTEAFF. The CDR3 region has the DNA TGTGCCAGCAGCTTTAGGACAGCCTTTAATGGGGACACTGAAGCTTTCTTT.

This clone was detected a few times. This CDR3 reads CASSRWSEAFF. The CDR3 DNA is TGTGCCAGTAGTAGGTGGAGTGAAGCTTTCTTT. This sequence joins TRBV19 and TRBJ1-1; D unclear. This CDR3 is 11 amino acids long. Germline V gives CDR1 LNHDA, CDR2 SQIVND (reference sequence). Between the trimmed V and J ends, which lost 4 bases and 7 bases, there was a span of 7 bases.

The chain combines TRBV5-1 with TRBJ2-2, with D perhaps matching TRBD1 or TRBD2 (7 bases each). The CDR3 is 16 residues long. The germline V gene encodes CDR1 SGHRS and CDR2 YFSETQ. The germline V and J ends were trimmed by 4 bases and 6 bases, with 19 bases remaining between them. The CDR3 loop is CASSPQTGRASGELFF. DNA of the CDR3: TGCGCCAGCAGCCCCCAGACAGGGAGGGCCTCCGGGGAGCTGTTTTTT. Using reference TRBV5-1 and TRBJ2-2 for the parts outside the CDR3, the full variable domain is KAGVTQTPRYLIKTRGQQVTLSCSPISGHRSVSWYQQTPGQGLQFLFEYFSETQRNKGNFPGRFSGRQFSNSRSEMNVSTLELGDSALYLCASSPQTGRASGELFFGEGSRLTVL.

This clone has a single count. The CDR3 reads CASSPQEFNQPQHF. CDR3 in DNA: TGTGCCAGCAGCCCCCAGGAGTTCAATCAGCCCCAGCATTTT. The V and J genes are TRBV7-9 and TRBJ1-5, with unresolved D. The CDR3 totals 14 residues. The germline V and J ends were trimmed by 5 bases and 3 bases, with 11 bases remaining between them. Germline values: CDR1 SEHNR, CDR2 FQNEAQ (reference sequence).

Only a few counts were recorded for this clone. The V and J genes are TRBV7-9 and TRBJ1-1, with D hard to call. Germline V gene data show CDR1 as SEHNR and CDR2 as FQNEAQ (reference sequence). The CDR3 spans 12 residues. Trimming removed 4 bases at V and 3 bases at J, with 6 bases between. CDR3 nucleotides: TGTGCCAGCAGCTCCGTGTACACTGAAGCTTTCTTT. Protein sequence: CASSSVYTEAFF.

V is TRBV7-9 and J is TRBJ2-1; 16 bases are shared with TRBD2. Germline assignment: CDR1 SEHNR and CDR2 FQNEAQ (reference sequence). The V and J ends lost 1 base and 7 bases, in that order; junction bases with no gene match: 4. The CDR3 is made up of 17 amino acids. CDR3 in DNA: TGTGCCAGCAGCTTAGGGGGACTAGCGGGAGGGCGAAATGAGCAGTTCTTC. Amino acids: CASSLGGLAGGRNEQFF.

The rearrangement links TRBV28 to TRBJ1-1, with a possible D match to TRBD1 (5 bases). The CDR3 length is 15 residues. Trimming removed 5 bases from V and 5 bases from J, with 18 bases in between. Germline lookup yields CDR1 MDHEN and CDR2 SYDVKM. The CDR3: CASSLGRSRRTEAFF. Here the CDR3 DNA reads TGTGCCAGCAGTCTGGGGCGCTCCAGGAGGACTGAAGCTTTCTTT.

For the CDR3, the DNA is TGTGCCAGCAGTAGCCGGATGGGAACTAGCGGGCTTTCCGGGGAGCTGTTTTTT. Its protein product is CASSSRMGTSGLSGELFF. The rearrangement joins TRBV27 to TRBJ2-2; 9 bases are shared with TRBD2. V gave up 5 bases and J gave up 6 bases; unmatched junction bases: 16. Germline V gene sequence: CDR1 MNHEY, CDR2 SMNVEV (reference sequence). This CDR3 is built from 18 residues.

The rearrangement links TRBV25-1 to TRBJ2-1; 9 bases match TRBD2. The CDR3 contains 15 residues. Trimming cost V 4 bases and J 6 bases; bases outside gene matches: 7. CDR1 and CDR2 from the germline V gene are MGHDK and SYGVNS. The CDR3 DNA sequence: TGTGCCAGCAGTGGGGGAAGAGCGGGAGGCAATGAGCAGTTCTTC. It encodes CASSGGRAGGNEQFF. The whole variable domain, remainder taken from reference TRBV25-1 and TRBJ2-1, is EADIYQTPRYLVIGTGKKITLECSQTMGHDKMYWYQQDPGMELHLIHYSYGVNSTEKGDLSSESTVSRIRTEHFPLTLESARPSHTSQYLCASSGGRAGGNEQFFGPGTRLTVL.

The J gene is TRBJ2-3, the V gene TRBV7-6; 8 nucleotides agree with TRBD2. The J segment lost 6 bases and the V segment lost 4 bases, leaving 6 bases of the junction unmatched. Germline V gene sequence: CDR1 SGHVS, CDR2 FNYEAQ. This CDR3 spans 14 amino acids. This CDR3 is CASSSGRLADTQYF. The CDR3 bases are TGTGCCAGCAGCTCCGGCCGACTAGCGGATACGCAGTATTTT.

This CDR3 is CASSTRGNTEAFF. CDR3 DNA: TGTGCCAGCAGCACCAGGGGGAACACTGAAGCTTTCTTT. This chain connects TRBV7-8 to TRBJ1-1; a possible D gene is TRBD1 (6 bases). Germline assignment: CDR1 SGHVS and CDR2 FQNEAQ. The CDR3 loop spans 13 amino acids. V gave up 5 bases and J gave up 1 base, with 8 bases separating them.

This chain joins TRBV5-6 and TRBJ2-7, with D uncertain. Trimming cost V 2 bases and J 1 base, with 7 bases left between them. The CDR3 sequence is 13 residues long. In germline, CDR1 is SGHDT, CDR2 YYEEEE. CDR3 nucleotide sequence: TGTGCCAGCAGCTTAGGCAGATCCTACGAGCAGTACTTC. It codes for CASSLGRSYEQYF.

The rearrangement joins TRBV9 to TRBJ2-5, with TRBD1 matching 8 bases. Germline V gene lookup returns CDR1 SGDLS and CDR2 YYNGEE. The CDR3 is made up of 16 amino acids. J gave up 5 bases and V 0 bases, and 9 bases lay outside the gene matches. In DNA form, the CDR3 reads TGTGCCAGCAGCGTAGGACAGGGGACATCTCGGGAGACCCAGTACTTC. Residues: CASSVGQGTSRETQYF. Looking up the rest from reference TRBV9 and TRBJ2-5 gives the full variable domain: DSGVTQTPKHLITATGQRVTLRCSPRSGDLSVYWYQQSLDQGLQFLIQYYNGEERAKGNILERFSAQQFPDLHSELNLSSLELGDSALYFCASSVGQGTSRETQYFGPGTRLLVL.

Written as DNA, the CDR3 is TGTGCCAGCAGTTTATCTTTCCAGGGGAGGGATGGCTACACCTTC. This codes for CASSLSFQGRDGYTF. The V and J genes are TRBV27 and TRBJ1-2, with D maybe TRBD1 (6 bases). This CDR3 spans 15 amino acids. The V gene lost 0 bases and the J gene lost 6 bases, with 14 bases spanning the gap. Germline CDR1 is MNHEY and CDR2 is SMNVEV (reference sequence).